The 18 T cell receptor beta chains below were found in one sample sequenced in a study of Ad26.COV2.S vaccination and SARS-CoV-2 variants. Treatment noted: approximately 18 received Ad26.COV2.S at low or high dose, single or two shots; 5 received placebo; per-sample allocation not given. Day 63 following the first vaccine or placebo injection was when the samples were taken. Profiling relied on immunoSEQ multiplex PCR, and the TCRdb table lists in-frame clones only, not all of them. The sample records 430,000 or so clones, nearly 90% being singletons. The sample here was peripheral blood, taken in a trial of Ad26.COV2.S vaccine versus placebo. The receptors were gathered from a person between 18 and 59 years old who received the Ad26.COV2.S COVID-19 vaccine or a placebo.

This chain uses TRBV2 with TRBJ1-2; D perhaps matches TRBD1 (5 bases). The V gene lost 6 bases and the J gene lost 4 bases, with 12 bases spanning the gap. The CDR3 has 13 amino acids. Germline V gives CDR1 SNHLY, CDR2 FYNNEI. The CDR3: CASSPRAAYGYTF. In DNA form, the CDR3 reads TGTGCCAGCAGCCCCAGGGCGGCCTATGGCTACACCTTC.

The chain uses TRBV29-1 and TRBJ2-2; D might be TRBD1 or TRBD2, each matching 5 bases. V was pared by 6 bases and J by 4 bases, with 15 bases between. The CDR3 contains 14 residues. Germline V gene lookup returns CDR1 SQVTM and CDR2 ANQGSEA. CDR3 in amino acids: CSVISGRFTGELFF. DNA for the CDR3: TGCAGCGTCATCTCGGGGCGTTTCACCGGGGAGCTGTTTTTT.

The genes are TRBV7-3 and TRBJ2-1, with 12 bases fitting TRBD2. The V gene end was trimmed by 4 bases and the J gene end by 4 bases; junction bases not matched to a gene: 5. Germline V CDR1 and CDR2: SGHTA, FQGTGA. There are 16 residues in the CDR3. The DNA of the CDR3 is TGTGCCAGCAGCTCTAGCGGGGGGGTATTATACAATGAGCAGTTCTTC. It codes for CASSSSGGVLYNEQFF.

The V call is TRBV7-8, the J call TRBJ1-2; D may be TRBD1 (6 bases). Germline loops: CDR1 SGHVS, CDR2 FQNEAQ. The CDR3 length is 14 residues. Trimming removed 5 bases at V and 7 bases at J, with 17 bases between. The CDR3 coding sequence is TGTGCCAGCAGCCTCAGGGCTAGGGGGTTTGGCTACACCTTC. Its translation: CASSLRARGFGYTF.

The genes are TRBV19 and TRBJ1-3; D uncertain. V lost 10 bases and J 4 bases, leaving 14 bases between the germline ends. This CDR3 has 13 amino acids. Germline CDR1 is LNHDA and CDR2 is SQIVND (reference sequence). Written as DNA, the CDR3 is TGTGCCACCGCGGCGGGCTTCGGAAACACCATATATTTT. Its translation: CATAAGFGNTIYF.

The chain links TRBV9 to TRBJ1-1; D perhaps matches TRBD1 (6 bases). The CDR3 covers 16 residues. V lost 4 bases and J lost 3, with 19 bases in between. Germline V lookup: CDR1 SGDLS, CDR2 YYNGEE. CDR3 loop: CASSTHGGLWDTEAFF. The CDR3 region has the DNA TGTGCCAGCAGCACACACGGGGGGCTCTGGGACACTGAAGCTTTCTTT.

This chain links TRBV18 with TRBJ2-3; 7 bases are a match to TRBD1. Germline V gene data show CDR1 as KGHSH and CDR2 as LQKENI. The CDR3 is 16 residues long. The J segment lost 0 bases and the V segment lost 5 bases, leaving 8 bases of the junction unmatched. CDR3 loop: CASSSGQPSSTDTQYF. The CDR3 nucleotides are TGTGCCAGCTCATCGGGACAGCCTTCAAGCACAGATACGCAGTATTTT. Complete variable domain (other parts from reference TRBV18 and TRBJ2-3): NAGVMQNPRHLVRRRGQEARLRCSPMKGHSHVYWYRQLPEEGLKFMVYLQKENIIDESGMPKERFSAEFPKEGPSILRIQQVVRGDSAAYFCASSSGQPSSTDTQYFGPGTRLTVL.

A single count supports this clone. V and J are TRBV15 and TRBJ2-7; 7 nucleotides agree with TRBD1. The CDR3 runs 15 residues. J lost 2 bases, V lost 3 bases, and 7 bases had no gene match. Germline CDR1 LNHNV, CDR2 YYDKDF (reference sequence). In DNA form, the CDR3 reads TGTGCCACCAGCAGCGACAGGGTAGGAGCCTACGAGCAGTACTTC. Translation: CATSSDRVGAYEQYF.

This clone was seen a single time. This rearrangement joins TRBV5-1 to TRBJ1-4, with TRBD1 as a possible D gene (6 bases). V gave up 3 bases and J gave up 4 bases, with 13 bases separating them. The CDR3 totals 15 residues. From germline, CDR1 is SGHRS and CDR2 YFSETQ. The CDR3 sequence: CASSSGDLLNEKLFF. The CDR3 coding sequence is TGCGCCAGCAGCTCAGGGGATCTCCTTAATGAAAAACTGTTTTTT.

For this clone: The sample holds other DNA sequences that translate to the same CDR3. V usage is TRBV6-2 or TRBV6-3 and J usage is TRBJ1-3; tentative D call: TRBD1 (5 bases). Germline V gene lookup returns CDR1 MNHEY and CDR2 SVGEGT. V lost 4 bases and J lost 4, with 11 bases in between. This CDR3 contains 14 residues. The CDR3 nucleotides read TGTGCCAGCAGTTTTCGGACAAGCGGAAACACCATATATTTT. This gives the protein CASSFRTSGNTIYF.

The rearrangement links TRBV24-1 to TRBJ2-1; TRBD2 might be the D (6 bases). Deletions cut 9 bases from V and 4 bases from J, with 15 bases between. The CDR3 consists of 14 residues. Germline V gene sequence: CDR1 KGHDR, CDR2 SFDVKD. DNA for the CDR3: TGTGCCACCGGGGGTGGCGGGATTTACAATGAGCAGTTCTTC. Amino acid sequence: CATGGGGIYNEQFF.

This clone appeared a single time. The chain combines TRBV4-3 with TRBJ1-5; tentative D call: TRBD1 (5 bases). V was clipped by 1 base and J by 0 bases, with 7 bases between them. The CDR3 extends over 15 amino acids. The germline V gene encodes CDR1 LGHNA and CDR2 YSLEER. CDR3 amino acids: CASSQGGLSNQPQHF. In DNA, the CDR3 is TGCGCCAGCAGCCAAGGGGGACTTAGCAATCAGCCCCAGCATTTT.

This sequence joins TRBV7-2 and TRBJ2-3, with 9 nucleotides matching TRBD2. J lost 6 bases, V lost 1 base, and 8 bases had no gene match. In germline, CDR1 is SGHTA, CDR2 FQGNSA. The CDR3 consists of 16 residues. The CDR3 region has the DNA TGTGCCAGCAGCTTAGTGGTCGCGGGAGGGCCGGATACGCAGTATTTT. This encodes CASSLVVAGGPDTQYF.

The chain couples TRBV5-1 to TRBJ2-1; D uncertain. This CDR3 region has 15 residues. Trimming shortened V by 0 bases and J by 5 bases, and 12 bases separated the two germline ends. The germline gives CDR1 SGHRS, CDR2 YFSETQ. The chain's CDR3 is CASSLAETRNNEQFF. The DNA of the CDR3 is TGCGCCAGCAGCTTGGCCGAGACAAGGAACAATGAGCAGTTCTTC. Based on the CDR3 plus reference TRBV5-1 and TRBJ2-1, the full variable domain is KAGVTQTPRYLIKTRGQQVTLSCSPISGHRSVSWYQQTPGQGLQFLFEYFSETQRNKGNFPGRFSGRQFSNSRSEMNVSTLELGDSALYLCASSLAETRNNEQFFGPGTRLTVL.

The V and J genes are TRBV1 and TRBJ2-1; the table's D call TRBD2 went unverified against the DNA. TRBV1 is marked as a pseudogene. This CDR3 is 19 amino acids long. The CDR3 region has the DNA TGCACCAGCAGCCAAGATGCTTTGTCCGGGACTAGAGACTACAATGAGCAGTTCTTC. Encoded protein: CTSSQDALSGTRDYNEQFF.

This clone has just one count. Compared with germline, one end of the junction differs, possibly owing to a read error. The chain has TRBV11-2 and TRBJ2-1; 9 nucleotides match TRBD2. Germline V gene data show CDR1 as SGHAT and CDR2 as FQNNGV. The CDR3 length is 14 residues. The CDR3 reads CASSLDPAGGLKVF. For the CDR3, the DNA is TGTGCCAGCAGCTTAGATCCAGCGGGGGGACTCAAGGTCTTC.

The CDR3 loop reads CASSPIPGGSNEQFF. CDR3 coding DNA: TGTGCCAGCAGCCCCATCCCAGGGGGAAGCAATGAGCAGTTCTTC. The chain is built from TRBV7-2 and TRBJ2-1; 7 nucleotides align to TRBD1. This CDR3 contains 15 residues. V shed 5 bases, J shed 6 bases, and the junction held 10 bases outside the gene matches. The germline CDR1 and CDR2 sequences are SGHTA and FQGNSA.

This rearrangement joins TRBV5-1 to TRBJ1-3; 7 positions match TRBD1. Germline V CDR1 and CDR2: SGHRS, YFSETQ. This CDR3 is built from 16 residues. J was trimmed by 0 bases and V by 5 bases; bases with no gene match: 8. CDR3 in amino acids: CASSHRQGGSGNTIYF. CDR3 bases: TGCGCCAGCAGTCACCGACAGGGAGGCTCTGGAAACACCATATATTTT.